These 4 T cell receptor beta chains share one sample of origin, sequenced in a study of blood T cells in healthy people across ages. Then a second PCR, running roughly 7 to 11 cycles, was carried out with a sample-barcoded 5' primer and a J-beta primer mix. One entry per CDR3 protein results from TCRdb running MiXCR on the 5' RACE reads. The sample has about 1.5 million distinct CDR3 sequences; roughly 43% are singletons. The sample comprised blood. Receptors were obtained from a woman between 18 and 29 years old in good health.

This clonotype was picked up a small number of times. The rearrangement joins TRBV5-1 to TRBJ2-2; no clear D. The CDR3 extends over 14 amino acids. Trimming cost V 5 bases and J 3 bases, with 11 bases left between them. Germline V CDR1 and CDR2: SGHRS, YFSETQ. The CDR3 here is CASRLQTDTGELFF. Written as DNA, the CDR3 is TGCGCCAGCAGATTACAAACGGACACCGGGGAGCTGTTTTTT.

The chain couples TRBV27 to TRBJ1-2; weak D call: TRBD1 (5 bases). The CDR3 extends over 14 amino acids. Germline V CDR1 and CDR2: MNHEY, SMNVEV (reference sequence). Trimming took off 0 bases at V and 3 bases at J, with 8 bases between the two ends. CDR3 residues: CASSLSGHYYGYTF. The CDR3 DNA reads TGTGCCAGCAGTTTATCCGGACACTACTATGGCTACACCTTC.

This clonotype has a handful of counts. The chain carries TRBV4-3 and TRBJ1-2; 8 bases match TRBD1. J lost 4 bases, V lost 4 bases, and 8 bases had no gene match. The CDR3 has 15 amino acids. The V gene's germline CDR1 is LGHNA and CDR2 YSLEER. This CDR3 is CASSPSGGQGYGYTF. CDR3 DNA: TGCGCCAGCAGCCCTTCTGGAGGACAGGGCTATGGCTACACCTTC.

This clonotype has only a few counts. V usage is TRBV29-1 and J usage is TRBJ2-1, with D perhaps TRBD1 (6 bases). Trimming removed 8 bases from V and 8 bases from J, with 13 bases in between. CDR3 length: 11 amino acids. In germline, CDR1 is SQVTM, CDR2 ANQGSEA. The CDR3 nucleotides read TGCAGCACCGGACAGAGCGATGAGCAGTTCTTC. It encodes CSTGQSDEQFF.